This TCR beta chain derives from a study of human T cells and chemical hapten exposure. This clonotype occurred many times. A single record per CDR3 protein comes from TCRdb applying MiXCR to the RACE reads. The sample carries approximately 100,000 distinct CDR3 sequences, 11% recorded once. Germline V gives CDR1 SGHRS, CDR2 YFSETQ. The CDR3 covers 15 residues. The V and J ends lost 9 bases and 2 bases, in that order; junction bases with no gene match: 9. Regarding time point: patch test 1, 2 weeks after DPC sensitization. Treatment indicated: therapeutic diphenylcyclopropenone sensitization with weekly scalp DPC.

This TCR came from a woman between 40 and 55 years old with alopecia areata. Some clones in this sample may be carry-over from other donors' samples. The specimen comprised whole blood, sampled in connection with sensitization to the hapten diphenylcyclopropenone (DPC). This chain connects TRBV5-1 to TRBJ2-3, with TRBD2 matching over 10 bases. The chain's CDR3 is CATRLAGGSTDTQYF. The CDR3 DNA follows: TGCGCCACCCGACTAGCGGGCGGGTCCACAGATACGCAGTATTTT.